The table lists the clone carrying this T cell receptor (beta chain) with a few counts. The data originate from a study of T cells after yellow fever vaccination. From the 5' RACE reads, TCRdb called clonotypes with MiXCR, one entry per CDR3 protein. The sample has some 560,000 distinct CDR3 sequences, around 16% seen once. Trimming shortened V by 0 bases and J by 2 bases, and 10 bases separated the two germline ends. CDR3 length: 15 amino acids. CDR1 is SGHRS and CDR2 is YFSETQ in the germline V gene. The chain combines TRBV5-1 with TRBJ2-3; D is ambiguous. The starting material was PBMCs, obtained about 5 days after the first yellow fever vaccination. The sequence was obtained from a man aged 18-30 years who received the YFV17D yellow fever vaccine. The CDR3: CASSLVPGPTDTQYF. The DNA of the CDR3 is TGCGCCAGCAGCTTGGTACCAGGACCCACAGATACGCAGTATTTT.